Each of the 21 T cell receptor beta chains below was sequenced from the same sample in a study of early T cells in non-severe SARS-CoV-2 infection (dated by TCRdb to the early 2020s). The library was obtained by 5' RACE. Sequencing was performed on a NextSeq 500. Through fastp at Q25 and MiXCR, TCRdb rebuilt clones from the public reads, retaining in-frame beta chains. When rows share a CDR3 protein, they turn into one entry using the most common DNA and genes. This sample comprises tens of thousands of distinct CDR3 sequences, 7.5% to 10% of them detected only once. The biggest ten clones account for about 15% of the sample. The source material was whole blood. These receptors were collected from an adult who was a healthcare worker with PCR-confirmed SARS-CoV-2 infection or an uninfected control (not recorded which).

V is TRBV7-2 and J is TRBJ2-3; D perhaps matches TRBD2 (7 bases). This CDR3 has 15 residues. The germline V gene has CDR1 SGHTA and CDR2 FQGNSA. Trimming shortened V by 1 base and J by 8 bases, and 16 bases separated the two germline ends. The CDR3 here is CASSLGTQRGGTQYF. DNA of the CDR3: TGTGCCAGCAGCTTAGGGACCCAGAGGGGGGGTACGCAGTATTTT.

This sequence joins TRBV20-1 and TRBJ2-7; 10 bases align to TRBD1. In germline, CDR1 is DFQATT, CDR2 SNEGSKA (reference sequence). CDR3 length equals 15 residues. V was clipped by 1 base and J by 2 bases; unmatched bases: 5. CDR3 DNA: TGCAGTGCTAGAGGGGACAGGGGTCCCCCCTACGAGCAGTACTTC. Protein sequence: CSARGDRGPPYEQYF.

The V gene is TRBV7-9, the J gene TRBJ1-3, with 7 bases that match TRBD1. Germline lookup yields CDR1 SEHNR and CDR2 FQNEAQ (reference sequence). Germline trimming cut 5 bases from V and 0 bases from J; bases unmatched to any gene: 1. The CDR3 is made up of 14 amino acids. CDR3 DNA sequence: TGTGCCAGCAGCCCAGGGGGCTCTGGAAACACCATATATTTT. It specifies CASSPGGSGNTIYF.

The J gene is TRBJ2-7, the V gene TRBV6-5; D possibly corresponds to TRBD2 (5 bases). The CDR3 runs 14 residues. V lost 9 bases and J lost 3, with 18 bases in between. Germline lookup yields CDR1 MNHEY and CDR2 SVGAGI. The CDR3 DNA is TGTGCCAGTAAGCGGCCGGATAGGGACTACGAGCAGTACTTC. Translation: CASKRPDRDYEQYF.

The chain couples TRBV12-3 or TRBV12-4 to TRBJ1-5; D gene unclear. V was pared by 4 bases and J by 3 bases, with 13 bases between. The CDR3 covers 15 residues. The CDR3 sequence is CASSYPGPYNQPQHF. The CDR3 DNA reads TGTGCCAGCAGTTACCCCGGGCCCTACAATCAGCCCCAGCATTTT.

This chain uses TRBV20-1 with TRBJ1-3; D not resolved. Trimming cost V 2 bases and J 6 bases, with 8 bases left between them. The CDR3 totals 12 residues. Germline V lookup: CDR1 DFQATT, CDR2 SNEGSKA (reference sequence). This CDR3 reads CSARFGPNTIYF. The CDR3 nucleotides read TGCAGTGCTAGATTTGGTCCAAACACCATATATTTT.

The table lists this clonotype with many counts. The rearrangement uses TRBV6-2 or TRBV6-3 and TRBJ2-2; 12 bases are shared with TRBD1. This CDR3 spans 18 amino acids. With V trimmed by 10 bases and J by 2 bases, 14 bases remained unmatched. The germline gives CDR1 MNHEY, CDR2 SVGEGT. CDR3 protein: CATDRGTGGKRNTGELFF. The DNA for the CDR3 is TGTGCCACTGACCGGGGGACAGGGGGCAAAAGAAACACCGGGGAGCTGTTTTTT.

This clonotype was recorded many times. The rearrangement uses TRBV25-1 and TRBJ1-6, with a tentative D call TRBD1 (6 bases). The CDR3 covers 14 residues. Germline values: CDR1 MGHDK, CDR2 SYGVNS. Trimming took 1 base from V and 6 from J, leaving 7 bases between them. CDR3 protein: CASSESRGNSPLHF. CDR3 coding DNA: TGTGCCAGCAGTGAATCCAGGGGTAATTCACCCCTCCACTTT.

The chain has TRBV28 and TRBJ2-7, with D perhaps being TRBD1 or TRBD2 (5 bases each). Trimming removed 8 bases from V and 0 bases from J, with 11 bases in between. The CDR3 sequence is 13 residues long. The germline gives CDR1 MDHEN, CDR2 SYDVKM. CDR3 nucleotide sequence: TGTGCCAGCGGATGGGGGAGCTCCTACGAGCAGTACTTC. The encoded protein is CASGWGSSYEQYF. Combining the CDR3 with reference TRBV28 and TRBJ2-7 gives the whole variable domain DVKVTQSSRYLVKRTGEKVFLECVQDMDHENMFWYRQDPGLGLRLIYFSYDVKMKEKGDIPEGYSVSREKKERFSLILESASTNQTSMYLCASGWGSSYEQYFGPGTRLTVT.

This clonotype was observed at least ten times. V gene TRBV19 combines with J gene TRBJ2-1; 11 bases fit TRBD1. V lost 1 base, J lost 4 bases, and 3 bases stayed unmatched. CDR3 length: 16 residues. CDR1 and CDR2 from the germline V gene are LNHDA and SQIVND (reference sequence). The CDR3 bases are TGTGCCAGTAGTATAGCGGGGACAGGGGGTTACAATGAGCAGTTCTTC. The encoded protein is CASSIAGTGGYNEQFF. Based on the CDR3 plus reference TRBV19 and TRBJ2-1, the full variable domain is DGGITQSPKYLFRKEGQNVTLSCEQNLNHDAMYWYRQDPGQGLRLIYYSQIVNDFQKGDIAEGYSVSREKKESFPLTVTSAQKNPTAFYLCASSIAGTGGYNEQFFGPGTRLTVL.

This clonotype showed up many times. The rearrangement uses TRBV4-1 and TRBJ2-2; TRBD2 matches 9 bases. The CDR3 has 15 amino acids. Germline-derived CDR1 and CDR2 are MGHRA and YSYEKL. With 3 bases clipped from V and 4 bases from J, the junction kept 3 bases outside the gene matches. This chain's CDR3 is CASSQPTSGTGELFF. The CDR3 nucleotides read TGCGCCAGCAGCCAGCCGACTAGCGGCACCGGGGAGCTGTTTTTT.

This clonotype showed up just a few times. The chain uses TRBV20-1 and TRBJ1-2; D is unclear. The CDR3 length is 12 residues. V lost 6 bases and J lost 6, with 14 bases in between. CDR1 and CDR2 from the germline V gene are DFQATT and SNEGSKA (reference sequence). The CDR3 region has the DNA TGCAGTGCCCCTACGGTCACCGATGGCTACACCTTC. Translation gives CSAPTVTDGYTF.

This sequence joins TRBV11-2 and TRBJ2-1; D is ambiguous. The CDR3 covers 13 residues. V lost 8 bases to trimming and J lost 5 bases, with 13 bases between them. In germline, CDR1 is SGHAT, CDR2 FQNNGV. The CDR3 here is CASRGLGNNEQFF. For the CDR3, the DNA is TGTGCCAGCCGTGGCCTGGGGAACAATGAGCAGTTCTTC.

This clonotype was observed a few times. The chain joins TRBV2 to TRBJ2-3; 10 nucleotides line up with TRBD2. Trimming cost V 8 bases and J 6 bases; bases outside gene matches: 14. CDR3 length: 16 residues. Germline CDR1 SNHLY, CDR2 FYNNEI. The CDR3 DNA is TGTGCCAGCCTAGGAGCGGGAGGGCGGGGACTCGATACGCAGTATTTT. Protein product: CASLGAGGRGLDTQYF.

The table lists this clonotype with a few counts. The chain recombines TRBV2 with TRBJ2-2, with D unresolved. The germline gives CDR1 SNHLY, CDR2 FYNNEI. This CDR3 is built from 13 residues. Trimming took 6 bases from V and 7 from J, leaving 12 bases between them. The CDR3 coding sequence is TGTGCCAGCAGCGCGAATCCCTACGGGGAGCTGTTTTTT. Its protein is CASSANPYGELFF.

V is TRBV29-1 and J is TRBJ1-3; the D is unclear. This CDR3 is built from 13 residues. Trimming pared 7 bases from V and 2 bases from J, leaving 12 bases between. The germline V gene encodes CDR1 SQVTM and CDR2 ANQGSEA. The CDR3 DNA sequence: TGCAGCGCCCTTGGTCCTACTGGAAACACCATATATTTT. This encodes CSALGPTGNTIYF.

The CDR3 loop reads CASSYTSGSYNEQFF. The CDR3 DNA sequence: TGTGCCAGCAGTTACACAAGCGGGTCCTACAATGAGCAGTTCTTC. The chain joins TRBV6-2 or TRBV6-3 to TRBJ2-1; a weak D match, TRBD2 (6 bases). The CDR3 sequence is 15 residues long. In germline, CDR1 is MNHEY, CDR2 SVGEGT. With 2 bases removed from V and 1 base from J, the gap between germline ends came to 9 bases.

In this sample, this clonotype turned up a few times. Germline is not matched at one junction end, which may reflect a read error. The chain recombines TRBV24-1 with TRBJ2-3, with 7 nucleotides matching TRBD1. The CDR3 spans 14 residues. From germline, CDR1 is KGHDR and CDR2 SFDVKD. Written as DNA, the CDR3 is TGTGCCACCAGTGATTTTACAGGGGCAGATACGCAGTTTTTT. Residues: CATSDFTGADTQFF.

The V gene is TRBV7-2, the J gene TRBJ2-7, with 8 positions matching TRBD1. This CDR3 spans 15 amino acids. V dropped 5 bases and J dropped 2; count of bases not matched to a gene: 8. Germline CDR1 SGHTA, CDR2 FQGNSA. CDR3 sequence (DNA): TGTGCCAGCAGCATCGACAGGGGAAGGCCCTACGAGCAGTACTTC. It codes for CASSIDRGRPYEQYF.

This clonotype was detected many times. The gene calls are TRBV20-1 and TRBJ2-5; D may be TRBD2 (5 bases). Trimming cost V 2 bases and J 5 bases, with 15 bases left between them. The CDR3 loop spans 14 amino acids. Germline CDR1 and CDR2: DFQATT and SNEGSKA (reference sequence). The CDR3 nucleotides are TGCAGTGCTAGACCCTGGGCGCGCGGGGAGACCCAGTACTTC. Translated, it gives CSARPWARGETQYF.

This clonotype was seen only a few times. J is TRBJ1-1 and V is TRBV29-1; D remains ambiguous. CDR3 length: 12 amino acids. Trimming removed 6 bases at V and 5 bases at J, with 13 bases between. CDR1 and CDR2 (germline): SQVTM, ANQGSEA. The CDR3 protein is CSVTSIWTEAFF. DNA for the CDR3: TGCAGCGTCACCAGTATCTGGACTGAAGCTTTCTTT.